These T cell receptor beta chains were read from a single sample in a study of T cells after posttransplantation cyclophosphamide. Clones were read by immunoSEQ multiplex PCR, and TCRdb kept only the in-frame ones, dropping some. The sample has some 64,000 clones; 85% to 95% are singletons. Specimen: PBMCs. The receptors were gathered from a woman under 40 in good health and a related stem cell transplant donor. The CDR3 runs from the conserved cysteine through the conserved F or W. Fields, in order: D gene, V gene, J gene, clone size, CDR3 protein, CDR3 DNA. A D gene is named only where the DNA matches it firmly. Clone size, where shown, is once, few, many, or a class for clones that have expanded.

D: TRBD2
V: TRBV4-1
J: TRBJ2-4
size: NA
CDR3: CASSQGGLAIGIQYF
DNA: TGCGCCAGCAGCCAAGGGGGACTAGCCATCGGCATTCAGTACTTC

D: NA
V: TRBV11-2
J: TRBJ2-1
size: once
CDR3: CASSLDWGNGQFF
DNA: TGTGCCAGCAGCTTAGATTGGGGAAATGGGCAGTTCTTC

D: NA
V: TRBV18
J: TRBJ1-1
size: NA
CDR3: CASSGQSNTEAFF
DNA: TGTGCCAGCTCTGGACAGAGCAACACTGAAGCTTTCTTT

D: NA
V: TRBV15
J: TRBJ2-1
size: NA
CDR3: CATSPPRPREGEQFF
DNA: TGTGCCACCAGCCCACCCCGTCCTCGGGAAGGTGAGCAGTTCTTC

D: NA
V: TRBV7-6
J: TRBJ1-6
size: NA
CDR3: CASSLREGEKMGSPLHF
DNA: TGTGCCAGCAGCTTACGCGAAGGGGAGAAGATGGGTTCACCCCTCCACTTT

D: NA
V: TRBV5-1
J: TRBJ1-5
size: NA
CDR3: CASSLASENSNQPQHF
DNA: TGCGCCAGCAGCTTGGCCTCAGAAAATAGCAATCAGCCCCAGCATTTT

D: TRBD2
V: TRBV4-1
J: TRBJ2-1
size: NA
CDR3: CASSATSGGLYLWGNEQFF
DNA: TGCGCCAGCAGCGCGACTAGCGGGGGGCTTTACTTGTGGGGCAATGAGCAGTTCTTC

D: NA
V: TRBV7-9
J: TRBJ2-7
size: NA
CDR3: CASSPRAYSSYEQYF
DNA: TGTGCCAGCAGCCCGCGGGCCTATAGCTCCTACGAGCAGTACTTC

D: NA
V: TRBV4-1
J: TRBJ1-2
size: NA
CDR3: CASSQGAGVGGYTF
DNA: TGCGCCAGCAGCCAAGGGGCAGGAGTCGGGGGCTACACCTTC

D: NA
V: TRBV7-2
J: TRBJ2-3
size: NA
CDR3: CASSLAEFWGGLTDTQYF
DNA: TGTGCCAGCAGCTTAGCGGAGTTCTGGGGGGGGCTCACAGATACGCAGTATTTT

D: TRBD2
V: TRBV6-5
J: TRBJ2-4
size: once
CDR3: CASSYGGGGNIQYF
DNA: TGTGCCAGCAGTTACGGCGGGGGAGGGAACATTCAGTACTTC

D: TRBD2
V: TRBV12-5
J: TRBJ2-3
size: NA
CDR3: CASGLVSSGGTQYF
DNA: TGTGCTAGTGGTTTGGTTAGTTCGGGGGGTACGCAGTATTTT

D: NA
V: TRBV4-2
J: TRBJ2-3
size: NA
CDR3: CASSQELGGYTDTQYF
DNA: TGTGCCAGCAGCCAAGAGTTGGGTGGCTACACAGATACGCAGTATTTT

D: NA
V: TRBV7-6
J: TRBJ1-4
size: NA
CDR3: CASSLRARRGEKLFF
DNA: TGTGCCAGCAGCTTACGAGCCAGGCGGGGTGAAAAACTGTTTTTT

D: TRBD2
V: TRBV9
J: TRBJ2-2
size: NA
CDR3: CASSGTSGGYAHGELFF
DNA: TGTGCCAGCAGCGGGACTAGCGGGGGGTACGCACACGGGGAGCTGTTTTTT

D: NA
V: TRBV5-6
J: TRBJ2-1
size: NA
CDR3: CASSGDFNEQFF
DNA: TGTGCCAGCAGTGGGGACTTCAATGAGCAGTTCTTC

D: NA
V: TRBV5-1
J: TRBJ1-2
size: NA
CDR3: CASSPRDLSAGYTF
DNA: TGCGCCAGCAGCCCCCGGGACCTATCAGCTGGCTACACCTTC

D: NA
V: TRBV10-3
J: TRBJ1-3
size: once
CDR3: CAIKDWSGNTIYF
DNA: TGTGCCATTAAGGACTGGTCTGGAAACACCATATATTTT

D: TRBD1
V: TRBV7-2
J: TRBJ2-7
size: NA
CDR3: CAIRTGTDEQYF
DNA: TGTGCGATCAGGACAGGGACCGACGAGCAGTACTTC

D: NA
V: TRBV4-2
J: TRBJ1-4
size: NA
CDR3: CASSQEPRTNEKLFF
DNA: TGTGCCAGCAGCCAAGAACCGCGTACAAATGAAAAACTGTTTTTT

D: NA
V: TRBV4-3
J: TRBJ2-7
size: NA
CDR3: CASSQELPSSYEQYF
DNA: TGCGCCAGCAGCCAAGAGTTGCCTAGCTCCTACGAGCAGTACTTC

D: TRBD1
V: TRBV7-9
J: TRBJ1-2
size: NA
CDR3: CASSGGQGYGYTF
DNA: TGTGCCAGCAGCGGGGGACAGGGCTATGGCTACACCTTC

D: TRBD1
V: TRBV5-4
J: TRBJ1-4
size: NA
CDR3: CASSLTTGHSEKLFF
DNA: TGTGCCAGCAGCTTGACGACAGGGCATAGTGAAAAACTGTTTTTT

D: TRBD2
V: TRBV9
J: TRBJ2-1
size: NA
CDR3: CASSVRTSGGDNEQFF
DNA: TGTGCCAGCAGCGTAAGGACTAGCGGGGGAGACAATGAGCAGTTCTTC

D: NA
V: TRBV2
J: TRBJ1-1
size: once
CDR3: CASGGRRNTEAFF
DNA: TGTGCCAGCGGAGGACGGAGGAACACTGAAGCTTTCTTT

D: TRBD2
V: TRBV9
J: TRBJ2-7
size: NA
CDR3: CASSPRLSGGSYEQYF
DNA: TGTGCCAGCAGCCCGCGACTGTCGGGGGGGTCCTACGAGCAGTACTTC

D: NA
V: TRBV7-9
J: TRBJ1-5
size: NA
CDR3: CASSAGVSNQPQHF
DNA: TGTGCCAGCAGCGCAGGGGTTTCCAATCAGCCCCAGCATTTT

D: NA
V: TRBV5-4
J: TRBJ2-7
size: NA
CDR3: CASSFSTSYEQYF
DNA: TGTGCCAGCAGCTTTTCCACCAGCTACGAGCAGTACTTC

D: NA
V: TRBV20-1
J: TRBJ2-3
size: NA
CDR3: CSAKFTDTQYF
DNA: TGCAGTGCTAAGTTCACAGATACGCAGTATTTT

D: TRBD2
V: TRBV27
J: TRBJ2-5
size: NA
CDR3: CASSLFASGETQYF
DNA: TGTGCCAGCAGTTTATTTGCTAGCGGGGAGACCCAGTACTTC

D: NA
V: TRBV6-5
J: TRBJ2-1
size: NA
CDR3: CASSRDGREQFF
DNA: TGTGCCAGCAGTCGAGACGGCCGCGAGCAGTTCTTC

D: NA
V: TRBV7-2
J: TRBJ2-3
size: NA
CDR3: CASSLRRSITAPSTDTQYF
DNA: TGTGCCAGCAGCTTAAGACGGAGTATCACGGCGCCGAGCACAGATACGCAGTATTTT

D: NA
V: TRBV5-6
J: TRBJ1-3
size: NA
CDR3: CASSLRDRTRVGWGNTIYF
DNA: TGTGCCAGCAGCTTGCGAGACCGGACCCGAGTCGGATGGGGAAACACCATATATTTT

D: TRBD1
V: TRBV7-9
J: TRBJ1-2
size: NA
CDR3: CASSPPGQPYGYTF
DNA: TGTGCCAGCAGCCCCCCGGGACAGCCCTATGGCTACACCTTC